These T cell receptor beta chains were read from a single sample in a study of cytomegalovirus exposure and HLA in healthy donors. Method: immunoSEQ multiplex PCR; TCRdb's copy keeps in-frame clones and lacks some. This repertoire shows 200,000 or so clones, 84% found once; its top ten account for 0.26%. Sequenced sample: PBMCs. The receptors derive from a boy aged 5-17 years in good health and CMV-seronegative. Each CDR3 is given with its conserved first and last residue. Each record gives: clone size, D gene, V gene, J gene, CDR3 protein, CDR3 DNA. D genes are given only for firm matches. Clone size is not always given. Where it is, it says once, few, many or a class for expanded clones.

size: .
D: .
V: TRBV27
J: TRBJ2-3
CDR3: CASSFYAERDTQYF
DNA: TGTGCCAGCAGTTTTTATGCTGAGAGAGATACGCAGTATTTT

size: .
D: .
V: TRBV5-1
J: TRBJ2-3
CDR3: CASSLSPRAQRTDTQYF
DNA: TGCGCCAGCAGCTTGTCACCCAGGGCTCAACGCACAGATACGCAGTATTTT

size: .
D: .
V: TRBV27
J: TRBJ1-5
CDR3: CASSLLAYSNQPQHF
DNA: TGTGCCAGCAGTTTATTAGCGTATAGCAATCAGCCCCAGCATTTT

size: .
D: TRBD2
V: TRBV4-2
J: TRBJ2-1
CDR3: CASSQASGRQNNEQFF
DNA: TGTGCCAGCAGCCAGGCTAGCGGGAGGCAAAACAATGAGCAGTTCTTC

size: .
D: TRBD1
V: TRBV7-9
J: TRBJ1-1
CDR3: CASSPQGELNTEAFF
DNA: TGTGCCAGCAGCCCTCAGGGGGAGCTGAACACTGAAGCTTTCTTT

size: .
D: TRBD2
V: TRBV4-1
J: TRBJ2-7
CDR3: CASSQVAGGPIEQYF
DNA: TGCGCCAGCAGCCAAGTAGCGGGAGGGCCGATCGAGCAGTACTTC

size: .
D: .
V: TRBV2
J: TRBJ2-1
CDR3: CASRLDMVNEQFF
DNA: TGTGCCAGCAGACTGGACATGGTAAATGAGCAGTTCTTC

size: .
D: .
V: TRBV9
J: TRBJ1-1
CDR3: CASSATRAMNTEAFF
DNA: TGTGCCAGCAGCGCAACCAGGGCCATGAACACTGAAGCTTTCTTT

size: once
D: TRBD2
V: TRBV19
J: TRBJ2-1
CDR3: CASSIRLAGGSNEQFF
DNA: TGTGCCAGTAGTATTAGGCTAGCGGGAGGGTCGAATGAGCAGTTCTTC

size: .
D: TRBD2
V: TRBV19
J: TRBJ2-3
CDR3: CASSTAGGYTDTQYF
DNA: TGTGCCAGTAGTACTGCGGGGGGGTACACAGATACGCAGTATTTT

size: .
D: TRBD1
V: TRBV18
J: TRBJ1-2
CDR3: CASSASDRSYGYTF
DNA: TGTGCCAGCTCAGCCTCGGACAGGTCCTATGGCTACACCTTC

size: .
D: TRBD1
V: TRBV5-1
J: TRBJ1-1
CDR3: CASSLIRGPRGAEAFF
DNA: TGCGCCAGCAGCTTGATAAGGGGACCCAGGGGGGCTGAAGCCTTCTTT

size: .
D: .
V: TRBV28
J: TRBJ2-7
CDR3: CASSFHLAITYEQYF
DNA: TGTGCCAGCAGTTTTCACCTAGCGATTACCTACGAGCAGTACTTC